This T cell receptor beta chain comes out of a study of cytomegalovirus exposure and HLA in healthy donors. Study-level findings and limits: The investigators catalogued 150 or so TCR beta chains as cytomegalovirus-associated.

Use of 60 Vbeta and 13 Jbeta primers characterized the PCR. Clones were read by immunoSEQ multiplex PCR, and TCRdb kept only the in-frame ones, dropping some. The table has 95,000 to 150,000 clones, about four fifths seen once. On this clone itself: Its antigen is unidentified.

The CDR3 extends over 16 amino acids. Germline CDR1 SGHNT, CDR2 YYREEE (reference sequence). Trimming took off 3 bases at V and 7 bases at J, with 20 bases between the two ends. The sequence derives from a female donor in good health and CMV-seropositive. The genes are TRBV5-4 and TRBJ2-1; D perhaps matches TRBD2 (5 bases). Sequencing used PBMCs. DNA of the CDR3: TGTGCCAGCAGCTGGGCAAGAGGGCTCCAGCGAAATGAGCAGTTCTTC. Translating it yields CASSWARGLQRNEQFF.